Described below is a single TCR beta chain sequence and its context. Its antigen is not yet known. Base qualities are not provided; no much larger clone lies one nucleotide away. The sample comes from a study of CD8 T cells in Susac syndrome (dated by TCRdb to about 2019). About the study as a whole: The study used repertoire sequencing to test whether antigen drove CD8+ T cell activation and differentiation in Susac syndrome.

For CDR1 and CDR2, the germline V gene lists SGHTS and YDEGEE. V is trimmed back by 1 base and J by 9 bases, and the junction contains 5 bases that no gene match accounts for. The CDR3 goes from the cysteine to the phenylalanine over 14 residues. Only the CDR3 region is kept as DNA, spanning 42 bases read in frame from base 1. Peripheral blood CD8+ and CD4+ T cells from healthy donors, Susac syndrome patients and multiple sclerosis patients were profiled by high-throughput TCR beta sequencing. The multiple sclerosis controls were treatment-naive patients whose relapsing-remitting disease, either stable or active, fulfilled the revised McDonald criteria. Bulk CD8+ and CD4+ T cells were purified by magnetic negative isolation, whereas CD8+ TEMRA cells were enriched by FACS. Blood was collected in EDTA tubes and processed within 24 hours, with PBMCs isolated through density gradient centrifugation. PBMCs destined for TCR sequencing were cryopreserved in liquid nitrogen and later thawed in a 37 °C water bath. The sorted or isolated CD4+, CD8+ and CD8+ TEMRA cells reached a purity of at least 90%.

The study at large found these results: The study acknowledged that relatively few individuals were included in the TCR sequencing and HLA analysis.

RNA was extracted using the RNeasy kit, and about 0.45 to 1 microgram was reverse transcribed with random hexamers. TCR beta CDR3 regions were amplified with the immunoSEQ multiplex PCR assay covering 54 Vbeta and 13 Jbeta segments. To correct PCR amplification bias, a synthetic template baseline was used for both primer optimization and computational correction. As for the original processing: Only productive sequences were kept, with reads annotated to V, D and J genes according to IMGT and analyzed in immunoSEQ Analyzer. Clonality was calculated as one minus the Shannon entropy normalized by log2 of the number of productive unique sequences. For each patient and control, public and private clones were evaluated within the 100 most prevalent clones. Clones were defined as Susac-specific if absent from the healthy and MS cohorts, from 1052 published viral clones and from other ImmuneACCESS disease sequences. Starting from the raw public reads, TCRdb applied fastp trimming at Q25, assembled clones with MiXCR and retained in-frame beta chains. Identical CDR3 protein sequences are pooled into one entry, listed with their most common genes and DNA. TCRdb's processing, not the authors' own work, is the source of the V and J calls. Across this sample there are approximately 270,000 distinct CDR3 sequences, with 93% seen only once. About 0.07% of the sample is taken by the ten largest.

This TCR came from a human donor with multiple sclerosis. The V and J segments used are TRBV5-8 and TRBJ2-1, and 9 junction bases match TRBD1. The sequencing sample was made of CD4+ T cells from PBMCs. The CDR3 here reads CASSLLQGAFEQFF. The DNA reads as follows: TGTGCCAGCAGCTTGCTACAGGGGGCGTTTGAGCAGTTCTTC.